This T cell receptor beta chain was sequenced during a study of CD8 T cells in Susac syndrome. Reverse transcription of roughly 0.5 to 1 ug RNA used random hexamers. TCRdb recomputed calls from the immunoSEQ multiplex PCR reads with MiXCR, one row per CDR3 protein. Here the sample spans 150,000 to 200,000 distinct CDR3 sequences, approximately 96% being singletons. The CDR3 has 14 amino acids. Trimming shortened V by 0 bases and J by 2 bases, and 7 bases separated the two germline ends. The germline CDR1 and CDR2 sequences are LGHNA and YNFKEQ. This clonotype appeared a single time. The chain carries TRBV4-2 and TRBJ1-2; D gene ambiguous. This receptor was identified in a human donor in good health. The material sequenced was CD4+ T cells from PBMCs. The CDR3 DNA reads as TGTGCCAGCAGCCAAGAACGACGGAACTATGGCTACACCTTC. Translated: CASSQERRNYGYTF.